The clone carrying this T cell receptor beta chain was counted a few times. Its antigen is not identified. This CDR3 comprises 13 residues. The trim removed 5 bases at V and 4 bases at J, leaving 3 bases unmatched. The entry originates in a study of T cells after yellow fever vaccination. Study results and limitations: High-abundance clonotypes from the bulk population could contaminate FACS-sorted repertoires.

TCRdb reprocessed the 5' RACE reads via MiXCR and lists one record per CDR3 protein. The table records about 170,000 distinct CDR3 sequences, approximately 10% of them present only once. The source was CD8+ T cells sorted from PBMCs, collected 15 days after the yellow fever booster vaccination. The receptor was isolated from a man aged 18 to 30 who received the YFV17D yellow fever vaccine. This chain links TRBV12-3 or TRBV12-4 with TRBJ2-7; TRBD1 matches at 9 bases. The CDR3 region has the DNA TGTGCCAGCAGTGGGACAGGGTGGTACGAGCAGTACTTC. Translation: CASSGTGWYEQYF.